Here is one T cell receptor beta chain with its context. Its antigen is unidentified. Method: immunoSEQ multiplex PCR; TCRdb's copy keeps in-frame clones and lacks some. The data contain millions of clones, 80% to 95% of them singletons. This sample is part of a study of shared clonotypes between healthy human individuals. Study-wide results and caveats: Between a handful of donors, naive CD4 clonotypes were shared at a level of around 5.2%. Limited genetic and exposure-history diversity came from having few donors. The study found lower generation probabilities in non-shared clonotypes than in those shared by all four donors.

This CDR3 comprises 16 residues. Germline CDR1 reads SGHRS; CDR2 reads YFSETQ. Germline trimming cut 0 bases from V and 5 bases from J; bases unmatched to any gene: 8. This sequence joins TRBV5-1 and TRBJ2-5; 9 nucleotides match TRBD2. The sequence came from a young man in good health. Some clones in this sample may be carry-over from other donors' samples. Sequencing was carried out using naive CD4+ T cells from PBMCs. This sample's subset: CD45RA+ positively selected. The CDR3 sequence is CASSLAAREGQETQYF. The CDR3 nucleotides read TGCGCCAGCAGCTTGGCTGCGCGGGAGGGCCAGGAGACCCAGTACTTC.